The 29 T cell receptor beta chains below come from one sample, sequenced in a study of control samples from healthy donors and cancer patients (TCRdb year 2020). Library creation used the immunoSEQ multiplex PCR assay. In its TCRdb copy, this immuneACCESS table keeps in-frame sequences only and misses some clones. Where compared with another copy, unresolved V genes explain less than half of these, and the others have no known cause. Within this sample are fewer than 95,000 clones, with around four fifths of them counted one time only. Clones ranked in the top ten supply 15% to 20% of the sample. Sequenced sample: blood. Source of these receptors: a man aged 25-45 years in good health.

The chain couples TRBV9 to TRBJ2-5, with D perhaps being TRBD1 or TRBD2 (6 bases each). Trimming cost V 0 bases and J 1 base, with 10 bases left between them. The CDR3 covers 15 residues. Germline values: CDR1 SGDLS, CDR2 YYNGEE. Written as DNA, the CDR3 is TGTGCCAGCAGCGTAGGTGGGGGGCGCCAAGAGACCCAGTACTTC. Translating gives CASSVGGGRQETQYF.

This rearrangement joins TRBV5-8 to TRBJ2-7, with a possible D match to TRBD1 (5 bases). CDR3 length: 14 residues. Between the trimmed V and J ends, which lost 4 bases and 2 bases, there was a span of 13 bases. The V gene's germline CDR1 is SGHTS and CDR2 YDEGEE. Here the CDR3 reads CASSGLTAPYEQYF. For the CDR3, the DNA is TGTGCCAGCAGCGGATTGACAGCCCCCTACGAGCAGTACTTC.

The chain links TRBV7-3 to TRBJ2-2; possibly TRBD1 for D (5 bases). The V gene's germline CDR1 is SGHTA and CDR2 FQGTGA. The CDR3 length is 15 residues. V dropped 3 bases and J dropped 6 bases, with 14 bases sitting between them. DNA for the CDR3: TGTGCCAGCAGCTTGGCAGGGTCTTCAGCCGGGGAGCTGTTTTTT. This sequence encodes CASSLAGSSAGELFF.

This chain uses TRBV5-1 with TRBJ1-2; weak D call: TRBD1 (5 bases). Per the germline V gene, CDR1 is SGHRS and CDR2 is YFSETQ. The V end was cut by 2 bases, the J end by 6 bases, with 8 bases between. The CDR3 is 12 amino acids. The CDR3 here is CASSFLGDGYTF. The DNA of the CDR3 is TGCGCCAGCAGCTTCCTGGGGGATGGCTACACCTTC.

The chain is built from TRBV5-1 and TRBJ2-3; possibly TRBD2 for D (6 bases). Germline V CDR1 and CDR2: SGHRS, YFSETQ. The CDR3 is made up of 14 amino acids. V was shortened by 6 bases and J by 0 bases, with 11 bases between the two germline ends. The CDR3 loop is CASKTSHSTDTQYF. The CDR3 nucleotides read TGCGCCAGCAAAACTAGCCATAGCACAGATACGCAGTATTTT. Using reference TRBV5-1 and TRBJ2-3 for the parts outside the CDR3, the full variable domain is KAGVTQTPRYLIKTRGQQVTLSCSPISGHRSVSWYQQTPGQGLQFLFEYFSETQRNKGNFPGRFSGRQFSNSRSEMNVSTLELGDSALYLCASKTSHSTDTQYFGPGTRLTVL.

V is TRBV19 and J is TRBJ1-6, with a possible D match to TRBD1 (6 bases). V dropped 8 bases and J dropped 3 bases, with 17 bases sitting between them. The CDR3 totals 16 residues. CDR1 and CDR2 (germline): LNHDA, SQIVND (reference sequence). In DNA form, the CDR3 reads TGTGCCAGTTCGAGGACAGCGACAGACTATAATTCACCCCTCCACTTT. Translating gives CASSRTATDYNSPLHF.

The J gene is TRBJ2-7, the V gene TRBV7-8, with D tentatively TRBD1 or TRBD2 (6 bases each). The germline V gene encodes CDR1 SGHVS and CDR2 FQNEAQ. This CDR3 region has 17 residues. V shed 0 bases and J shed 5 bases, with 20 bases lying between them. The CDR3 DNA follows: TGTGCCAGCAGCTTAGCCCGAACCCCCCGGGGGCGCAACGAGCAGTACTTC. It translates to CASSLARTPRGRNEQYF.

This chain connects TRBV6-6 to TRBJ1-4, with D possibly being TRBD1 (6 bases). CDR1 and CDR2 from the germline V gene are MNHNY and SVGAGI (reference sequence). The V gene lost 2 bases and the J gene lost 8 bases, with 18 bases spanning the gap. There are 16 residues in the CDR3. The CDR3 DNA reads TGTGCCAGCAGTTACAACTCAGGGGTTTACGGGGAAAAACTGTTTTTT. Protein: CASSYNSGVYGEKLFF.

The chain recombines TRBV3-1 (or the pseudogene TRBV3-2) with TRBJ1-4; tentatively, D is TRBD1 (6 bases). Per germline, CDR1 LGHDT and CDR2 YNNKEL (reference sequence). Trimming took 0 bases from V and 10 from J, leaving 24 bases between them. CDR3 length: 18 amino acids. The CDR3 coding sequence is TGTGCCAGCAGCCAAGATATAACGCCCGACAGGAAGCGTGGAAAACTGTTTTTT. This codes for CASSQDITPDRKRGKLFF.

The chain employs TRBV11-2 and TRBJ2-7; D is unclear. V dropped 5 bases and J dropped 0 bases, with 20 bases sitting between them. The CDR3 loop spans 17 amino acids. Looked up from germline, CDR1 is SGHAT and CDR2 is FQNNGV. Here the CDR3 reads CASSPGAWAPNSYEQYF. Written as DNA, the CDR3 is TGTGCCAGCAGCCCCGGTGCTTGGGCTCCGAACTCCTACGAGCAGTACTTC. The full variable domain, rest sourced from reference TRBV11-2 and TRBJ2-7, is EAGVAQSPRYKIIEKRQSVAFWCNPISGHATLYWYQQILGQGPKLLIQFQNNGVVDDSQLPKDRFSAERLKGVDSTLKIQPAKLEDSAVYLCASSPGAWAPNSYEQYFGPGTRLTVT.

The sample holds one count of this clone. A read error may account for a junction end that differs from germline. This chain uses TRBV7-9 with TRBJ2-2; D unresolved. CDR1 is SEHNR and CDR2 is FQNEAQ in the germline V gene (reference sequence). This CDR3 is built from 14 residues. The CDR3 sequence is CASTLQSFTGELFF. The CDR3 nucleotides are TGTGCCAGCACCTTACAGAGCTTCACCGGGGAGCTGTTTTTT. The full variable domain, its missing parts supplied by reference TRBV7-9 and TRBJ2-2, is DTGVSQNPRHKITKRGQNVTFRCDPISEHNRLYWYRQTLGQGPEFLTYFQNEAQLEKSRLLSDRFSAERPKGSFSTLEIQRTEQGDSAMYLCASTLQSFTGELFFGEGSRLTVL.

The chain has TRBV27 and TRBJ2-7; D possibly corresponds to TRBD1 (6 bases). Looked up from germline, CDR1 is MNHEY and CDR2 is SMNVEV (reference sequence). V shed 6 bases and J shed 3 bases, with 15 bases lying between them. The CDR3 contains 14 residues. The DNA for the CDR3 is TGTGCCAGCAGCGACAACGGACAGAACTACGAGCAGTACTTC. It encodes CASSDNGQNYEQYF.

The chain links TRBV5-4 to TRBJ2-3, with 10 bases fitting TRBD1. Trimming took 4 bases from V and 3 from J; bases not matched to a gene: 2. The CDR3 sequence is 14 residues long. Germline lookup yields CDR1 SGHNT and CDR2 YYREEE (reference sequence). The CDR3 protein is CASSRDRGTDTQYF. The CDR3 nucleotides are TGTGCCAGCAGCCGGGACAGGGGAACAGATACGCAGTATTTT.

The V gene is TRBV5-1, the J gene TRBJ1-3, with TRBD1 identical over 7 bases. The CDR3 runs to 15 residues. CDR1 is SGHRS and CDR2 is YFSETQ in the germline V gene. J gave up 3 bases and V 0 bases, and 3 bases lay outside the gene matches. CDR3 sequence (DNA): TGCGCCAGCAGCTTGGACAGGGGAATTGGAAACACCATATATTTT. This sequence encodes CASSLDRGIGNTIYF.

The chain joins TRBV5-8 to TRBJ1-4; a possible D gene is TRBD1 (6 bases). CDR1 is SGHTS and CDR2 is YDEGEE in the germline V gene. The V and J ends lost 0 bases and 8 bases respectively, with 11 bases between them. The CDR3 consists of 14 residues. As DNA, the CDR3 is TGTGCCAGCAGCTTGGGACAGGCCGGGGAAAAACTGTTTTTT. It encodes CASSLGQAGEKLFF. Based on the CDR3 plus reference TRBV5-8 and TRBJ1-4, the full variable domain is EAGVTQSPTHLIKTRGQQATLRCSPISGHTSVYWYQQALGLGLQFLLWYDEGEERNRGNFPPRFSGRQFPNYSSELNVNALELEDSALYLCASSLGQAGEKLFFGSGTQLSVL.

This clone was detected a few times. The chain combines TRBV6-4 with TRBJ2-3; D uncertain. V gave up 4 bases and J gave up 0 bases, with 5 bases separating them. The CDR3 sequence is 13 residues long. Germline CDR1 and CDR2: MRHNA and SNTAGT. The CDR3 DNA reads as TGTGCCAGCAGTGGGGATAGCACAGATACGCAGTATTTT. Translating it yields CASSGDSTDTQYF.

V is TRBV9 and J is TRBJ2-7, with unresolved D. The V gene lost 4 bases and the J gene lost 6 bases, with 17 bases spanning the gap. From germline, CDR1 is SGDLS and CDR2 YYNGEE. The CDR3 is 14 residues long. The DNA of the CDR3 is TGTGCCAGCAGCCCGAGGTTGAGGTTCGGCGAGCAGTACTTC. Its translation is CASSPRLRFGEQYF.

V is TRBV7-8 and J is TRBJ1-5, with D uncertain. This CDR3 is built from 14 residues. CDR1 is SGHVS, CDR2 FQNEAQ, per germline. V lost 2 bases and J 7 bases, leaving 12 bases between the germline ends. The CDR3 reads CASSLLIVEQPQHF. CDR3 DNA: TGTGCCAGCAGCTTATTAATTGTTGAACAGCCCCAGCATTTT.

This chain connects TRBV15 to TRBJ1-5, with D perhaps TRBD1 (6 bases). V shed 3 bases and J shed 4 bases, with 13 bases lying between them. The CDR3 consists of 15 residues. Germline V gene lookup returns CDR1 LNHNV and CDR2 YYDKDF (reference sequence). The CDR3 region is CATSRYRVNNQPQHF. DNA of the CDR3: TGTGCCACCAGCAGGTACAGGGTCAATAATCAGCCCCAGCATTTT.

In DNA form, the CDR3 reads TGTGCCAGCAGCTCGACAGGAGGAGGCAAAAACATTCAGTACTTC. Its protein product is CASSSTGGGKNIQYF. The V gene is TRBV7-9, the J gene TRBJ2-4; weak D call: TRBD1 (6 bases). Trimming left V 4 bases short and J 3 bases short, with 13 bases between. The germline V gene encodes CDR1 SEHNR and CDR2 FQNEAQ (reference sequence). The CDR3 extends over 15 amino acids. Supplemented by reference TRBV7-9 and TRBJ2-4, the full variable domain reads DTGVSQNPRHKITKRGQNVTFRCDPISEHNRLYWYRQTLGQGPEFLTYFQNEAQLEKSRLLSDRFSAERPKGSFSTLEIQRTEQGDSAMYLCASSSTGGGKNIQYFGAGTRLSVL.

The CDR3 DNA reads TGTGCCAGCAGCCCGACAGGGGTCTTTGCTAACTATGGCTACACCTTC. It translates to CASSPTGVFANYGYTF. The chain combines TRBV27 with TRBJ1-2, with 8 bases matching TRBD1. CDR1 MNHEY and CDR2 SMNVEV come from the germline V gene (reference sequence). The V segment lost 6 bases and the J segment 0 bases; nucleotides outside the gene matches: 9. The CDR3 covers 16 residues.

The rearrangement joins TRBV3-1 (or the pseudogene TRBV3-2) to TRBJ2-2, with D hard to call. Germline CDR1 is LGHDT and CDR2 is YNNKEL (reference sequence). There are 15 residues in the CDR3. V was clipped by 1 base and J by 5 bases, with 11 bases between them. CDR3 loop: CASSQGSWMTGELFF. DNA for the CDR3: TGTGCCAGCAGCCAAGGGAGTTGGATGACCGGGGAGCTGTTTTTT.

This chain uses TRBV2 with TRBJ1-2; D gene unclear. V gave up 3 bases and J gave up 5 bases, with 19 bases separating them. Germline CDR1 reads SNHLY; CDR2 reads FYNNEI. The CDR3 is made up of 16 amino acids. The CDR3 sequence is CASSDKGIPIWYGYTF. In DNA, the CDR3 is TGTGCCAGCAGTGATAAAGGGATCCCAATTTGGTATGGCTACACCTTC. Together with reference TRBV2 and TRBJ1-2, the CDR3 gives the full variable domain: EPEVTQTPSHQVTQMGQEVILRCVPISNHLYFYWYRQILGQKVEFLVSFYNNEISEKSEIFDDQFSVERPDGSNFTLKIRSTKLEDSAMYFCASSDKGIPIWYGYTFGSGTRLTVV.

The rearrangement links TRBV28 to TRBJ1-5, with D possibly matching TRBD1 (6 bases). This CDR3 region has 16 residues. Germline V gene sequence: CDR1 MDHEN, CDR2 SYDVKM. With 5 bases removed from V and 7 bases from J, the gap between germline ends came to 21 bases. The CDR3 loop is CASSLGWGGGVQPQHF. The CDR3 bases are TGTGCCAGCAGTCTGGGCTGGGGAGGGGGGGTCCAGCCCCAGCATTTT.

The V call is TRBV7-3, the J call TRBJ2-3; tentatively, D is TRBD2 (7 bases). The CDR3 consists of 15 residues. In germline, CDR1 is SGHTA, CDR2 FQGTGA. The V gene lost 5 bases and the J gene lost 5 bases, with 17 bases spanning the gap. The CDR3 DNA is TGTGCCAGCAGCCGCACGGGGGGCCTGGGAGATACGCAGTATTTT. Residues: CASSRTGGLGDTQYF.

This rearrangement joins TRBV28 to TRBJ1-5; TRBD1 aligns across 11 bases. Per germline, CDR1 MDHEN and CDR2 SYDVKM. V lost 8 bases to trimming and J lost 4 bases; unmatched junction nucleotides: 4. CDR3 length: 14 residues. The CDR3 nucleotides are TGTGCCAGCCAAGGGACAGGGGGGAATCAGCCCCAGCATTTT. Encoded protein: CASQGTGGNQPQHF.

The chain couples TRBV28 to TRBJ1-4; 7 nucleotides line up with TRBD1. Germline CDR1 and CDR2: MDHEN and SYDVKM. The J segment lost 4 bases and the V segment lost 5 bases, leaving 7 bases of the junction unmatched. This CDR3 region has 15 residues. This CDR3 reads CASSQWGTVNEKLFF. The CDR3 nucleotides are TGTGCCAGCAGTCAGTGGGGGACAGTTAATGAAAAACTGTTTTTT.

This clone was counted a few times. V gene TRBV10-3 combines with J gene TRBJ1-3; 11 bases line up with TRBD1. The CDR3 is 16 amino acids. CDR1 and CDR2 (germline): ENHRY, SYGVKD. J lost 1 base, V lost 11 bases, and 10 bases had no gene match. For the CDR3, the DNA is TGTGCCGTAGCGAGTGGACAGGGGGCATCTGGAAACACCATATATTTT. This gives the protein CAVASGQGASGNTIYF.

V usage is TRBV6-4 and J usage is TRBJ2-1; 12 bases map to TRBD2. The CDR3 has 12 amino acids. The germline CDR1 and CDR2 sequences are MRHNA and SNTAGT. V trimming: 9 bases; J trimming: 7 bases; junction bases outside the gene matches: 1. CDR3: CARLAGGNEQFF. The CDR3 DNA sequence: TGTGCCAGACTAGCGGGGGGTAATGAGCAGTTCTTC.